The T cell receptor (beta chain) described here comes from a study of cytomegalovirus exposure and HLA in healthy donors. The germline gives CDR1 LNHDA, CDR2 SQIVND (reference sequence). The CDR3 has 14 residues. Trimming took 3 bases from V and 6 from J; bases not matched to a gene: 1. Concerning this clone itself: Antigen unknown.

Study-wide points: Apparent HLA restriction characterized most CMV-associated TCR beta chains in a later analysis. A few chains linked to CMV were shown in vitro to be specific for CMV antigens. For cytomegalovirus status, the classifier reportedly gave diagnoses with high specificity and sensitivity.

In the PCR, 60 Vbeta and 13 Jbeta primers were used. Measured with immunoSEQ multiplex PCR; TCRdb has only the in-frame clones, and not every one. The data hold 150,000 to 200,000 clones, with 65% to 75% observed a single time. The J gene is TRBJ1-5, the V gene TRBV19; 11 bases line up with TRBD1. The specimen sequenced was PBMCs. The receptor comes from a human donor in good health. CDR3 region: CASSIGTGGQPQHF. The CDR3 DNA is TGTGCCAGTAGTATTGGGACAGGGGGTCAGCCCCAGCATTTT. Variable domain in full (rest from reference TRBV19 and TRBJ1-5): DGGITQSPKYLFRKEGQNVTLSCEQNLNHDAMYWYRQDPGQGLRLIYYSQIVNDFQKGDIAEGYSVSREKKESFPLTVTSAQKNPTAFYLCASSIGTGGQPQHFGDGTRLSIL.